The rows below give T cell receptor beta chains drawn from one sample of a study of control samples from healthy donors and cancer patients. This table comes from immunoSEQ multiplex PCR, and its TCRdb copy is limited to in-frame clones, with some not included. The data hold around 31,000 clones, with around 94% observed a single time. Sequencing was done on a sample of blood. The receptors shown here come from a man in his 60s in good health. The CDR3 runs from the conserved cysteine through the conserved F or W. D genes are given only for firm matches. Some rows mark clone size as missing; the rest say once, few, many or name a class of expanded clone.

j_call: TRBJ1-2
clone_size: NA
d_call: NA
v_call: TRBV6-5
cdr3_aa: CASSYSAGGGGYTF
cdr3_nt: TGTGCCAGCAGTTACTCAGCCGGCGGGGGGGGCTACACCTTC

j_call: TRBJ2-7
clone_size: NA
d_call: NA
v_call: TRBV18
cdr3_aa: CASSPTSRHEQYF
cdr3_nt: TGTGCCAGCTCACCAACTAGCAGACACGAGCAGTACTTC

j_call: TRBJ2-3
clone_size: NA
d_call: TRBD2
v_call: TRBV29-1
cdr3_aa: CSVVPSSGGADTQYF
cdr3_nt: TGCAGCGTTGTACCGAGTAGCGGGGGGGCAGATACGCAGTATTTT

j_call: TRBJ1-2
clone_size: NA
d_call: NA
v_call: TRBV9
cdr3_aa: CASSEGWKYGYTF
cdr3_nt: TGTGCCAGCAGCGAGGGGTGGAAATATGGCTACACCTTC

j_call: TRBJ1-2
clone_size: NA
d_call: TRBD1
v_call: TRBV6-4
cdr3_aa: CASSGQGGGSVSGYTF
cdr3_nt: TGTGCCAGCAGTGGACAGGGGGGAGGCAGCGTATCGGGCTACACCTTC

j_call: TRBJ2-1
clone_size: NA
d_call: NA
v_call: TRBV6-1
cdr3_aa: CASSEDGGYNEQFF
cdr3_nt: TGTGCCAGCAGTGAAGATGGAGGCTACAATGAGCAGTTCTTC

j_call: TRBJ2-6
clone_size: NA
d_call: NA
v_call: TRBV5-6
cdr3_aa: CASSLVSSGANVLTF
cdr3_nt: TGTGCCAGCAGCTTGGTGAGCTCTGGGGCCAACGTCCTGACTTTC

j_call: TRBJ1-2
clone_size: NA
d_call: TRBD1
v_call: TRBV10-3
cdr3_aa: CAISESTGGRGYTF
cdr3_nt: TGTGCCATCAGTGAGTCGACAGGGGGCAGGGGCTACACCTTC

j_call: TRBJ1-5
clone_size: NA
d_call: NA
v_call: TRBV6-5
cdr3_aa: CASSYQGAQPQHF
cdr3_nt: TGTGCCAGCAGTTACCAGGGAGCTCAGCCCCAGCATTTT

j_call: TRBJ2-3
clone_size: NA
d_call: NA
v_call: TRBV7-9
cdr3_aa: CASSLLVTDTQYF
cdr3_nt: TGTGCCAGCAGCTTACTGGTCACAGATACGCAGTATTTT

j_call: TRBJ1-5
clone_size: NA
d_call: NA
v_call: TRBV28
cdr3_aa: CASRGFSNQPQHF
cdr3_nt: TGTGCCAGCAGGGGATTTAGCAATCAGCCCCAGCATTTT

j_call: TRBJ1-2
clone_size: NA
d_call: NA
v_call: TRBV19
cdr3_aa: CASTSGQGNNYGYTF
cdr3_nt: TGTGCCAGTACCAGCGGGCAGGGGAACAACTATGGCTACACCTTC

j_call: TRBJ1-2
clone_size: NA
d_call: TRBD1
v_call: TRBV19
cdr3_aa: CASSSRDRTYGYTF
cdr3_nt: TGTGCCAGTAGTTCCCGGGACAGAACCTATGGCTACACCTTC

j_call: TRBJ2-7
clone_size: NA
d_call: TRBD2
v_call: TRBV7-6
cdr3_aa: CASSQGPPSGGLYEQYF
cdr3_nt: TGTGCCAGCAGCCAAGGGCCCCCTAGCGGGGGGCTCTACGAGCAGTACTTC

j_call: TRBJ1-1
clone_size: NA
d_call: TRBD1
v_call: TRBV7-9
cdr3_aa: CASSLEQGAAFF
cdr3_nt: TGTGCCAGCAGCTTAGAACAGGGGGCTGCTTTCTTT

j_call: TRBJ2-7
clone_size: NA
d_call: TRBD2
v_call: TRBV7-9
cdr3_aa: CASNLISGKDYEQYF
cdr3_nt: TGTGCCAGCAACCTCATTAGCGGGAAGGACTACGAGCAGTACTTC

j_call: TRBJ1-6
clone_size: NA
d_call: NA
v_call: TRBV23-1
cdr3_aa: CASSQSRDSYFHF
cdr3_nt: TGCGCCAGCAGTCAATCTAGGGACTCTTATTTCCACTTT

j_call: TRBJ1-1
clone_size: NA
d_call: NA
v_call: TRBV3-1/TRBV3-2
cdr3_aa: CASSQDSLRAFF
cdr3_nt: TGTGCCAGCAGCCAAGATTCCCTTCGGGCTTTCTTT

j_call: TRBJ1-2
clone_size: NA
d_call: NA
v_call: TRBV27
cdr3_aa: CASSVRPHYGYTF
cdr3_nt: TGTGCCAGCAGTGTAAGGCCTCACTATGGCTACACCTTC

j_call: TRBJ2-1
clone_size: NA
d_call: NA
v_call: TRBV9
cdr3_aa: CASSVRNEQFF
cdr3_nt: TGTGCCAGCAGCGTCAGGAATGAGCAGTTCTTC

j_call: TRBJ2-1
clone_size: once
d_call: TRBD2
v_call: TRBV10-3
cdr3_aa: CAISASGTSGGLPYNEQFF
cdr3_nt: TGTGCCATCAGTGCGTCCGGGACTAGCGGGGGGCTCCCCTACAATGAGCAGTTCTTC

j_call: TRBJ1-2
clone_size: NA
d_call: TRBD1
v_call: TRBV30
cdr3_aa: CAWSETGSGYTF
cdr3_nt: TGTGCCTGGAGTGAGACAGGGAGTGGCTACACCTTC